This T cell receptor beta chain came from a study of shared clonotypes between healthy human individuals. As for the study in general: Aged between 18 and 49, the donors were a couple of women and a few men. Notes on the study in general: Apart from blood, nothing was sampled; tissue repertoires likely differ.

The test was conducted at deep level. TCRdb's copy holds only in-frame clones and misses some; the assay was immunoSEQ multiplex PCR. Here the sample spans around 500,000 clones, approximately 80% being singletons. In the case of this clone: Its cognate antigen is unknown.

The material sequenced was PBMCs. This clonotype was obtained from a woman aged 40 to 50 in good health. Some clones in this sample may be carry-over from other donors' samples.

The CDR3 reads CSVSGTTLITEAFF. CDR3 DNA sequence: TGCAGCGTCTCCGGGACAACCCTGATCACTGAAGCTTTCTTT. The chain combines TRBV29-1 with TRBJ1-1; maybe TRBD1 (6 bases). CDR1 and CDR2 from the germline V gene are SQVTM and ANQGSEA. Trimming removed 6 bases at V and 4 bases at J, with 18 bases between. This CDR3 is 14 amino acids long. Using reference TRBV29-1 and TRBJ1-1 for the parts outside the CDR3, the full variable domain is SAVISQKPSRDICQRGTSLTIQCQVDSQVTMMFWYRQQPGQSLTLIATANQGSEATYESGFVIDKFPISRPNLTFSTLTVSNMSPEDSSIYLCSVSGTTLITEAFFGQGTRLTVV.